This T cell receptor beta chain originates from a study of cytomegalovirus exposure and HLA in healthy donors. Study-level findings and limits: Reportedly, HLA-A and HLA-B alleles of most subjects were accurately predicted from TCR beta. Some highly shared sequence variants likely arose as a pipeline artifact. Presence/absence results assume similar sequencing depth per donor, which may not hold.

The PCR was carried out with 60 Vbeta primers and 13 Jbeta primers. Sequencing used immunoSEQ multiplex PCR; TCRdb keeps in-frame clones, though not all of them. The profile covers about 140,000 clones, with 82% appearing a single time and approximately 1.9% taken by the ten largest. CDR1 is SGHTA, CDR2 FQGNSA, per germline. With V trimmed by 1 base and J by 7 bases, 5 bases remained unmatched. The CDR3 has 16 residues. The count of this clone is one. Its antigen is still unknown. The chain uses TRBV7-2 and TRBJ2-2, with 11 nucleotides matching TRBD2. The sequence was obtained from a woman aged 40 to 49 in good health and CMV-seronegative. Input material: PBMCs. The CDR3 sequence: CASSLVPSGRIGELFF. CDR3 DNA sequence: TGTGCCAGCAGCTTAGTGCCTAGCGGGAGGATCGGGGAGCTGTTTTTT.